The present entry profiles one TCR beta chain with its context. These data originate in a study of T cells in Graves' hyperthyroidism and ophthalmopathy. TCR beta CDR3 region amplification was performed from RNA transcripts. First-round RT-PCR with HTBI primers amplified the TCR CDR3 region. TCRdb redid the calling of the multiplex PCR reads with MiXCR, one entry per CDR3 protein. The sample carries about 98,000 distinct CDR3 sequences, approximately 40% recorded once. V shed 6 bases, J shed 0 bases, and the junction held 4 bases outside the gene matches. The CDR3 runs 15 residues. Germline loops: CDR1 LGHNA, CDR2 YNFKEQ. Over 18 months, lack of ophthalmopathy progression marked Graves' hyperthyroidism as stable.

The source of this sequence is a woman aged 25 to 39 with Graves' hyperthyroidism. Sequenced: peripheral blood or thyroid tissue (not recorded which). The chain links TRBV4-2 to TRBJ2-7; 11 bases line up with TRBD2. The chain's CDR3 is CASRPTSGSSYEQYF. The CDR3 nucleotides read TGTGCCAGCAGACCTACTAGCGGGAGCTCCTACGAGCAGTACTTC.